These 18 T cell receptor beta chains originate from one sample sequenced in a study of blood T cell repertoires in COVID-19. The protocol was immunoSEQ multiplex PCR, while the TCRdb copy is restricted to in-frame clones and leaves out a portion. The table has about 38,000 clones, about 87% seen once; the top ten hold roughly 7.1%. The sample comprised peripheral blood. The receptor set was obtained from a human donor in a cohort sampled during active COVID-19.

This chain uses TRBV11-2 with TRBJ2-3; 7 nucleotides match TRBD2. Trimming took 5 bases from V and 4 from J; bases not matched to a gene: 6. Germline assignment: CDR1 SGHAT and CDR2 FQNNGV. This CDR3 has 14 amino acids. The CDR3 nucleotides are TGTGCCAGCAGCACCCGGGGGGTAGCAGATACGCAGTATTTT. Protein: CASSTRGVADTQYF.

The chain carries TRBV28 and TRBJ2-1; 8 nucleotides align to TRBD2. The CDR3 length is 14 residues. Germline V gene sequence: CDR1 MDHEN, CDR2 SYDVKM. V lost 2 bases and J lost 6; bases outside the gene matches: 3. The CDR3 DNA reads TGTGCCAGCAGTTTACCGGGGACTAGCAATGAGCAGTTCTTC. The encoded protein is CASSLPGTSNEQFF.

CDR3 region: CASSLGQASYEQYF. The CDR3 DNA follows: TGTGCCAGCAGTTTGGGACAGGCTTCCTACGAGCAGTACTTC. The chain is built from TRBV28 and TRBJ2-7; TRBD1 matches at 8 bases. In germline, CDR1 is MDHEN, CDR2 SYDVKM. This CDR3 comprises 14 residues. Trimming cost V 3 bases and J 1 base; bases outside gene matches: 2. The variable domain in full, completed from reference TRBV28 and TRBJ2-7, reads DVKVTQSSRYLVKRTGEKVFLECVQDMDHENMFWYRQDPGLGLRLIYFSYDVKMKEKGDIPEGYSVSREKKERFSLILESASTNQTSMYLCASSLGQASYEQYFGPGTRLTVT.

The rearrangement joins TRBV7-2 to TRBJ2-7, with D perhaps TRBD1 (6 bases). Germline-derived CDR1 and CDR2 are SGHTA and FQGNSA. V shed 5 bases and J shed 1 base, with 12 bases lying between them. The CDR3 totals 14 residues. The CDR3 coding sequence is TGTGCCAGCAGCCACGGGGACACATCCTACGAGCAGTACTTC. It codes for CASSHGDTSYEQYF. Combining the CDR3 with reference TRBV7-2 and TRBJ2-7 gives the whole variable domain GAGVSQSPSNKVTEKGKDVELRCDPISGHTALYWYRQSLGQGLEFLIYFQGNSAPDKSGLPSDRFSAERTGGSVSTLTIQRTQQEDSAVYLCASSHGDTSYEQYFGPGTRLTVT.

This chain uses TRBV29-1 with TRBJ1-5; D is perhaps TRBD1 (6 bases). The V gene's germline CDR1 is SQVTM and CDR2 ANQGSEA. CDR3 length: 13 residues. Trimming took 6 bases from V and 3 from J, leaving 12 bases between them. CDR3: CSVARDTNQPQHF. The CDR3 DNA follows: TGCAGCGTGGCTCGGGACACCAATCAGCCCCAGCATTTT.

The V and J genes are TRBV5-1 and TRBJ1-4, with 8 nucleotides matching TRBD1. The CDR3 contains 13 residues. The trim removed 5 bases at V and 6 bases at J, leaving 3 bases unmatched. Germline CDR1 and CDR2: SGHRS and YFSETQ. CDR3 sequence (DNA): TGCGCCAGCAGGGAGGGACAGGATGAAAAACTGTTTTTT. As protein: CASREGQDEKLFF. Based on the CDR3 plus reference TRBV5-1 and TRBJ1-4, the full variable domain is KAGVTQTPRYLIKTRGQQVTLSCSPISGHRSVSWYQQTPGQGLQFLFEYFSETQRNKGNFPGRFSGRQFSNSRSEMNVSTLELGDSALYLCASREGQDEKLFFGSGTQLSVL.

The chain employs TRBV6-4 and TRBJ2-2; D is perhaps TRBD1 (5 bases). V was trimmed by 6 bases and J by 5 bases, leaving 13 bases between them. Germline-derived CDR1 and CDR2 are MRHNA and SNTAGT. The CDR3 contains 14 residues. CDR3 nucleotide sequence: TGTGCCAGCAGACAGCAGGGTCGGACCGGGGAGCTGTTTTTT. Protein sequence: CASRQQGRTGELFF.

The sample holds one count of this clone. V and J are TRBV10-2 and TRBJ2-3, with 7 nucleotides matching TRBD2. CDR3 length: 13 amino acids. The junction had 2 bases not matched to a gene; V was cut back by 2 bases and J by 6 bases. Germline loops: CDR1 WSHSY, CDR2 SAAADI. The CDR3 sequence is CASSERTRDTQYF. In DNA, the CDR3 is TGCGCCAGCAGTGAGAGGACTAGGGATACGCAGTATTTT.

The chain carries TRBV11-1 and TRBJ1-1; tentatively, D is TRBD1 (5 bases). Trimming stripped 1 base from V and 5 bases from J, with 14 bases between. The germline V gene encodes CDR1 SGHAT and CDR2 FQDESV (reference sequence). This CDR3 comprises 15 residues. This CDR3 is CASSLGGTGGTEAFF. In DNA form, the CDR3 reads TGTGCCAGCAGCTTAGGGGGCACCGGTGGAACTGAAGCTTTCTTT.

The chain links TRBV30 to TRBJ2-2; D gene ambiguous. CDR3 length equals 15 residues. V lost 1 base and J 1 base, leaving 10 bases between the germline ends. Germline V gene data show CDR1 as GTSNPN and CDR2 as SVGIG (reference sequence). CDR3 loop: CAWSALGLNTGELFF. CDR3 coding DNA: TGTGCCTGGAGTGCCTTGGGCCTGAACACCGGGGAGCTGTTTTTT.

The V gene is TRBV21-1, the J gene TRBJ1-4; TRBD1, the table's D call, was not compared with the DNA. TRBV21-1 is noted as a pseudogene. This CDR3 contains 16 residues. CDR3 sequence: CASSLRKGPTNEKLFF. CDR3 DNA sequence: TGTGCCAGCAGCCTAAGAAAGGGGCCAACTAATGAAAAACTGTTTTTT.

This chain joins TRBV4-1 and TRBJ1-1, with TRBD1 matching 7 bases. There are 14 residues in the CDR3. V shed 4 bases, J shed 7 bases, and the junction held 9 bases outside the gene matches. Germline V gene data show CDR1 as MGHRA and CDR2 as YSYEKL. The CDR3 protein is CASSPGTDSFEAFF. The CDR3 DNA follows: TGCGCCAGCAGCCCCGGGACAGACAGCTTTGAAGCTTTCTTT.

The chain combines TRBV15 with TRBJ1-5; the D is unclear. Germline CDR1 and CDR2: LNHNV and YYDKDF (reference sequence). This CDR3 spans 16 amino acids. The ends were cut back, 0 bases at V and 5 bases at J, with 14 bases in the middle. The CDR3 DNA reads TGTGCCACCAGCAGAGATAGATCCTCTGATTATCAGCCCCAGCATTTT. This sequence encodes CATSRDRSSDYQPQHF.

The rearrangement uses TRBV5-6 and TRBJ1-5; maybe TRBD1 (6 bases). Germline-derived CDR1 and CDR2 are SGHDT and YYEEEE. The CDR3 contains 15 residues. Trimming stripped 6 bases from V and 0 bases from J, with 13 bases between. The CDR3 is CASNSGGRSNQPQHF. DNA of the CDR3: TGTGCCAGCAATAGCGGGGGGCGTAGCAATCAGCCCCAGCATTTT. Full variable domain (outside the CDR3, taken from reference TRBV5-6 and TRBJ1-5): DAGVTQSPTHLIKTRGQQVTLRCSPKSGHDTVSWYQQALGQGPQFIFQYYEEEERQRGNFPDRFSGHQFPNYSSELNVNALLLGDSALYLCASNSGGRSNQPQHFGDGTRLSIL.

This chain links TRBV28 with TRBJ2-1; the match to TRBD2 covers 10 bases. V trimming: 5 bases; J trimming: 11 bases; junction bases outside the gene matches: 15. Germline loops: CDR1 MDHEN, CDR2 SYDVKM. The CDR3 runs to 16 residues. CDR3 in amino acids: CASSPPVVSGGWKQFF. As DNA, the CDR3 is TGTGCCAGCAGTCCACCCGTGGTTAGCGGGGGGTGGAAGCAGTTCTTC.

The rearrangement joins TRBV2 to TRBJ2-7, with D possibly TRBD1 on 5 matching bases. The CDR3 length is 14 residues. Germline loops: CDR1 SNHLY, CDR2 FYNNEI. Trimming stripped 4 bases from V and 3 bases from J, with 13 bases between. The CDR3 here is CASSVARVGYEQYF. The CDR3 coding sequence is TGTGCCAGCAGTGTTGCCAGGGTGGGCTACGAGCAGTACTTC.

CDR3 sequence (DNA): TGTGCCAGCAGCACGTCTGGGAGGGGACGCCCTTTCTACGAGCAGTACTTC. Protein: CASSTSGRGRPFYEQYF. The chain has TRBV7-2 and TRBJ2-7; 7 bases fit TRBD2. Germline V CDR1 and CDR2: SGHTA, FQGNSA. Trimming cost V 5 bases and J 3 bases; bases outside gene matches: 16. This CDR3 region has 17 residues.

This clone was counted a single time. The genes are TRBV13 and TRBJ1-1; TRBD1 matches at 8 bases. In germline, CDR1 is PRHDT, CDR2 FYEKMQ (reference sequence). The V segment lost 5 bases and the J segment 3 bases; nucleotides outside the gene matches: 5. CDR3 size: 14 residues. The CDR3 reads CASSTGQGYTEAFF. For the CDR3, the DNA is TGTGCCAGCAGCACCGGACAGGGCTACACTGAAGCTTTCTTT.